A single sample is the source of the 10 T cell receptor beta chains below, sequenced in a study of blood T cell repertoires in COVID-19. Assay: immunoSEQ multiplex PCR; the TCRdb copy retains only in-frame clones and omits some. The sample has about 74,000 clones, under 85% seen once. Specimen: peripheral blood. The receptors were sampled from a man in his 70s with acute or convalescent COVID-19.

The chain joins TRBV5-5 to TRBJ2-7; TRBD2 matches 13 bases. With V trimmed by 4 bases and J by 3 bases, 4 bases remained unmatched. Germline CDR1 reads SGHKS; CDR2 reads YYEKEE (reference sequence). The CDR3 contains 15 residues. CDR3 DNA: TGTGCCAGCAGCCGGGGACTAGCGGGATTCTACGAGCAGTACTTC. Its protein product is CASSRGLAGFYEQYF.

The chain recombines TRBV5-6 with TRBJ1-1, with unresolved D. There are 13 residues in the CDR3. V lost 0 bases to trimming and J lost 5 bases, with 8 bases between them. Germline V gene data show CDR1 as SGHDT and CDR2 as YYEEEE. The CDR3, as DNA: TGTGCCAGCAGCTTGGCCGGGAAAACTGAAGCTTTCTTT. Translation gives CASSLAGKTEAFF.

The rearrangement links TRBV5-6 to TRBJ2-4; 7 bases match TRBD2. Germline V gene lookup returns CDR1 SGHDT and CDR2 YYEEEE. The length of the CDR3 is 16 residues. The V and J ends lost 4 bases and 0 bases, in that order; junction bases with no gene match: 7. CDR3 in amino acids: CASSGRDYLAKNIQYF. For the CDR3, the DNA is TGTGCCAGCAGCGGAAGGGACTACTTAGCCAAAAACATTCAGTACTTC.

This clone was picked up one time. The chain is built from TRBV10-3 and TRBJ2-2; perhaps TRBD1 as D (6 bases). This CDR3 spans 15 amino acids. The V end lost 4 bases, the J end lost 4 bases, and 13 bases lay between the germline ends. Per the germline V gene, CDR1 is ENHRY and CDR2 is SYGVKD. CDR3 in DNA: TGTGCCATCAGTGTCGGGCAGGGGTTCACCGGGGAGCTGTTTTTT. This gives the protein CAISVGQGFTGELFF.

This clone was observed a few times. V is TRBV28 and J is TRBJ1-5; 8 positions match TRBD1. After removal of 3 bases from V and 0 bases from J, the junction contained 16 bases not matched to a gene. From germline, CDR1 is MDHEN and CDR2 SYDVKM. The CDR3 runs 20 residues. DNA for the CDR3: TGTGCCAGCAGTTTCCTTCCGGGGGACAGGAGAAGTTATAGCAATCAGCCCCAGCATTTT. This codes for CASSFLPGDRRSYSNQPQHF.

The chain has TRBV24-1 and TRBJ1-2; 8 bases match TRBD1. CDR3 length: 16 amino acids. The V segment lost 2 bases and the J segment 0 bases; nucleotides outside the gene matches: 4. Germline loops: CDR1 KGHDR, CDR2 SFDVKD. The CDR3 DNA is TGTGCCACCAGTGATTCCTCGGGACAGGCTAACTATGGCTACACCTTC. Protein sequence: CATSDSSGQANYGYTF.

The V gene is TRBV7-2, the J gene TRBJ2-6; D is possibly TRBD2 (5 bases). Germline V gene lookup returns CDR1 SGHTA and CDR2 FQGNSA. V shed 7 bases and J shed 3 bases, with 10 bases lying between them. The CDR3 contains 14 residues. The CDR3 loop is CASTPRVGANVLTF. In nucleotides, the CDR3 is TGTGCCAGCACCCCGAGGGTTGGGGCCAACGTCCTGACTTTC.

CDR3 sequence (DNA): TGTGCCACCAGCCCCCGAACGGACTACACCGGGGAGCTGTTTTTT. Translating gives CATSPRTDYTGELFF. The V call is TRBV15, the J call TRBJ2-2; perhaps TRBD2 as D (5 bases). The CDR3 contains 15 residues. Germline loops: CDR1 LNHNV, CDR2 YYDKDF (reference sequence). V lost 5 bases and J 3 bases, leaving 13 bases between the germline ends.

This chain links TRBV10-3 with TRBJ1-6; 8 nucleotides match TRBD1. The V segment lost 3 bases and the J segment 0 bases; nucleotides outside the gene matches: 1. This CDR3 is 16 amino acids long. Germline V gene lookup returns CDR1 ENHRY and CDR2 SYGVKD. The chain's CDR3 is CAISETGGSYNSPLHF. In DNA form, the CDR3 reads TGTGCCATCAGTGAAACAGGGGGCTCCTATAATTCACCCCTCCACTTT.

This clone was picked up a small number of times. This sequence joins TRBV2 and TRBJ1-1; D is ambiguous. Trimming removed 2 bases from V and 5 bases from J, with 3 bases in between. The CDR3 totals 11 residues. CDR1 and CDR2 from the germline V gene are SNHLY and FYNNEI. As DNA, the CDR3 is TGTGCCAGCAGTGAATCTACTGAAGCTTTCTTT. Its translation is CASSESTEAFF.